This T cell receptor beta chain was captured in a study of tumor-infiltrating lymphocytes in primary liver carcinoma. Study-wide results and limits: Lower overlap was observed for tumor-adjacent and tumor-blood pairs relative to tumor region pairs. Significantly larger top-250-clone fractions were found in tumors than in blood (p = 0.039).

Germline lookup yields CDR1 MNHNY and CDR2 SVGAGI (reference sequence). The CDR3 contains 15 residues. V lost 5 bases, J lost 6 bases, and 16 bases lay in between. Details on this clonotype: Antigen: not known. A clone one base away is much larger, so this may be a read error.

The input was 450 to 550 ng total RNA; TCR beta cDNA was made from it with a constant-region primer. Nested multiplex PCR, run for three rounds with slightly modified ARM-PCR, yielded TCR beta libraries. Researchers ran the first two PCR rounds for roughly 11 cycles each with TRBV1-TRBV30 forward primers and a C-beta reverse primer. TCRdb re-called the multiplex PCR reads through MiXCR, storing one row per CDR3 protein. The table shows 330,000 or so distinct CDR3 sequences, with about 61% occurring only once. The source of the blood RNA was unsorted whole blood, and germline DNA was extracted as well.

The sequencing input was peripheral blood. The V gene is TRBV6-6, the J gene TRBJ2-2; D is unresolved. The receptor was derived from a man in his forties with primary liver carcinoma and hepatitis B virus infection. CDR3 protein: CASSVRYIRPGELFF. CDR3 in DNA: TGTGCCAGCAGTGTACGGTATATACGTCCCGGGGAGCTGTTTTTT.